This T cell receptor beta chain was identified during a study of shared clonotypes between healthy human individuals (dated by TCRdb to about 2020). Regarding the complete study: The cohort comprised a couple of women and a few men aged 18 to 49 years. For each donor, three plates each were used for CD4 naive and CD4 memory, two plates were used for CD8 naive, and one plate was used for CD8 memory. To estimate repertoire size and how much clonotypes are shared between individuals, the study performed deep sequencing of blood TCR repertoires from roughly five healthy adults. To increase sequencing depth and limit assay-specific biases, different laboratories used diverse techniques to prepare libraries and sequence TCR repertoires. Per donor, leukapheresis produced somewhere between about 0.8 and 9.5 billion PBMCs.

TCR CDR3 regions were amplified from genomic DNA by multiplex PCR using the deep immunoSEQ assay. For each cell subset, the extracted genomic DNA was distributed evenly across all wells of several immunoSEQ 96-well plates, and each plate served as one replicate. Each replicate PCR for sorted subsets received around 200 ng genomic DNA, equal to roughly 30,000 T cell genomes. Purified libraries were measured with a Qubit 3.0 fluorometer, size-checked on a Bioanalyzer 2100, and measured again with the KAPA Library Quantification kit. Each immunoSEQ 96-well plate was sequenced on its own single-read 150-cycle Illumina NextSeq 550 flow cell. As for how the authors treated the data: Because the immunoSEQ output included only junctional sequences and no quality scores, the filtering could not be the same as the filtering used for full-length reads. To assign V/J genes and CDR3, sequences were annotated using PyIR, a Python wrapper for IgBLAST v1.9, with IMGT germline references. Reads were filtered out if the reads had weak V/J assignments (E-value above 1e-6), no CDR3, stop codons, out-of-frame junctions, or ambiguous translated residues. V3J clonotypes were defined as sequences sharing the same inferred V gene, J gene, and CDR3 amino acid sequence. Percentage overlap between repertoires was calculated by dividing the number of shared unique clonotypes by the size of the smaller repertoire. Three approaches were used to assess repertoire richness: RTK rarefaction, the Chao1 estimator, and Recon v2.1 estimates of unobserved clonotypes. Generation probabilities for all TCRbeta clonotypes obtained by the gDNA method from a handful of donors were computed using OLGA. In its TCRdb copy, this immuneACCESS table keeps in-frame sequences only and misses some clones. Where compared with another copy, unresolved V genes explain less than half of these, and the others have no known cause. D and trimming come from the DNA, and the V and J calls and clone size come from that table. This sample holds some 360,000 clones; more than 60% were observed only once. The ten biggest clones cover 8% to 13% of the sample.

The full study reports these points: Pairwise subsampling indicated that sequencing depth was expected to affect the degree of clonotype sharing among donors. Incomplete sequencing was indicated by rarefaction of sorted-subset datasets, despite the large sequencing depth. Sharing across a handful of donors was observed for 4.5% to 6.5% of naive CD4, under 4% of naive CD8, roughly 2.4% of memory CD4, and about 0.38% of memory CD8 clonotypes. Estimated clonotype richness was generally larger for naive than for memory subsets. Only blood was sampled, and tissue TCR repertoires likely differ from those in blood. Because the study included a small number of donors, the genetic and exposure-history diversity represented was limited. Clonotypes shared by all four sorted-subset donors showed higher generation probabilities than non-shared clonotypes.

Donors were healthy HIV-negative adults with no recently reported acute infections or vaccinations. Only Caucasian adults living in Nashville, Tennessee, USA were represented among the donors. CD4+ T cells were enriched through magnetic negative selection, after which naive cells were positively selected on CD45RA and the remaining negative fraction served as the memory subset. Blood was collected by leukapheresis, and PBMCs were isolated by Ficoll-Histopaque density gradient centrifugation and then cryopreserved in liquid nitrogen vapor phase. Analytical flow cytometry was used to check the purity and quantity of every magnetically sorted T cell population. Genomic DNA was isolated from each sorted fraction and quantified by UV absorbance on a Nanodrop 2000c. The CDR3 contains 16 residues, cysteine and phenylalanine counted. Only CDR3 DNA remains: 48 bases, in frame from the first base. CDR1 SGHNT and CDR2 YYREEE were looked up in the germline V gene (reference sequence). Cut back by 4 bases and 4 bases, the V and J ends lie 17 bases apart.

Remarks on this clone: Its recognized antigen is unknown. No base qualities exist here, and no much larger clone lies one base off it.

Sequenced material: memory CD4+ T cells sorted from blood. The cell subset or site label, as the study defines it: CD45RA-negative fraction. The origin of this receptor is a man aged 25-45 years in good health. Recombination connected TRBV5-4 to TRBJ2-2; the D gene is perhaps TRBD1, on 5 matching bases. The nucleotide sequence reads TGTGCCAGCAGCCCACTGCAGGGATCCGGCACCGGGGAGCTGTTTTTT. It translates as CASSPLQGSGTGELFF.